The 13 T cell receptor beta chains listed next were all sequenced from one sample in a study of CD8+ T cells in alopecia areata. Once RNA had been extracted, it was reverse transcribed into cDNA to act as the sequencing template. Generated by immunoSEQ multiplex PCR, the TCRdb table keeps only in-frame clones and is missing some. The sample gives around 130,000 clones, roughly 54% of which show up once; less than 5.5% is in the top ten. The starting material was CD4+ T cells sorted from blood, obtained at week 0. These receptors all come from a human donor with alopecia areata.

There are a few counts of this clone. This chain connects TRBV5-6 to TRBJ1-5; perhaps TRBD1 as D (5 bases). The CDR3 has 15 amino acids. Trimming took 0 bases from V and 2 from J, leaving 9 bases between them. The germline gives CDR1 SGHDT, CDR2 YYEEEE. The CDR3 sequence: CASSLGGARNQPQHF. The CDR3 DNA follows: TGTGCCAGCAGCTTGGGAGGGGCCCGCAATCAGCCCCAGCATTTT.

This rearrangement joins TRBV13 to TRBJ2-1, with 7 bases lining up with TRBD2. The ends lost 4 bases at V and 2 bases at J; junction bases unmatched: 11. The CDR3 consists of 17 residues. The germline CDR1 and CDR2 sequences are PRHDT and FYEKMQ (reference sequence). CDR3 nucleotides: TGTGCCAGCAGCTCCCTGTCGGGGAGGGCGGCCTACAATGAGCAGTTCTTC. Translation gives CASSSLSGRAAYNEQFF.

This clone was counted only a few times. J is TRBJ1-1 and V is TRBV19; 7 bases map to TRBD1. Per germline, CDR1 LNHDA and CDR2 SQIVND (reference sequence). This CDR3 region has 13 residues. V was pared by 7 bases and J by 1 base, with 3 bases of the junction left unmatched. The CDR3 DNA reads as TGTGCCAGTACCCGGACAGGGAACACTGAAGCTTTCTTT. Its translation: CASTRTGNTEAFF.

This clone was found a few times. V and J are TRBV19 and TRBJ1-1; 8 nucleotides align to TRBD1. Germline assignment: CDR1 LNHDA and CDR2 SQIVND (reference sequence). This CDR3 has 14 amino acids. The V segment lost 10 bases and the J segment 1 base; nucleotides outside the gene matches: 8. DNA for the CDR3: TGTGCCACTCGAAAACAGGGGGAGAACACTGAAGCTTTCTTT. Its protein is CATRKQGENTEAFF.

This clone was counted between two and nine times. J is TRBJ2-7 and V is TRBV28, with 11 bases aligning to TRBD1. Trimming took 5 bases from V and 5 from J; bases not matched to a gene: 8. Germline V gives CDR1 MDHEN, CDR2 SYDVKM. The CDR3 sequence is 15 residues long. This chain's CDR3 is CASSRPGQGDHEQYF. CDR3 DNA: TGTGCCAGCAGTCGCCCGGGACAGGGGGACCACGAGCAGTACTTC.

The chain combines TRBV5-6 with TRBJ1-6, with D perhaps matching TRBD1 (5 bases). Trimming cost V 1 base and J 9 bases, with 14 bases left between them. Germline-derived CDR1 and CDR2 are SGHDT and YYEEEE. The CDR3 runs 15 residues. For the CDR3, the DNA is TGTGCCAGCAGCTTGTATTGGGGGATGGGTTCACCCCTCCACTTT. Residues: CASSLYWGMGSPLHF.

This clone came up a few times. Other DNA sequences in the sample encode the same CDR3. The rearrangement links TRBV5-1 to TRBJ2-4; 8 positions agree with TRBD1. Germline-derived CDR1 and CDR2 are SGHRS and YFSETQ. V lost 4 bases to trimming and J lost 6 bases; unmatched junction nucleotides: 3. The CDR3 is 13 residues long. In DNA form, the CDR3 reads TGCGCCAGCAGCCTAGGACAGGGAAACATTCAGTACTTC. It specifies CASSLGQGNIQYF.

This clone came up a few times. V is TRBV7-9 and J is TRBJ1-4; D unresolved. Looked up from germline, CDR1 is SEHNR and CDR2 is FQNEAQ (reference sequence). There are 15 residues in the CDR3. V lost 1 base and J lost 7, with 13 bases in between. The CDR3 bases are TGTGCCAGCAGCTTAGATATCCGCTCTGCTGAAAAACTGTTTTTT. It encodes CASSLDIRSAEKLFF.

This clone occurred a few times. The chain uses TRBV7-6 and TRBJ2-1; D possibly corresponds to TRBD2 (5 bases). The CDR3 totals 13 residues. From germline, CDR1 is SGHVS and CDR2 FNYEAQ. V lost 1 base, J lost 11 bases, and 12 bases lay in between. The CDR3 here is CASSLGSGNQQFF. For the CDR3, the DNA is TGTGCCAGCAGCTTAGGGTCCGGGAATCAGCAGTTCTTC. The full variable domain, rest sourced from reference TRBV7-6 and TRBJ2-1, is GAGVSQSPRYKVTKRGQDVALRCDPISGHVSLYWYRQALGQGPEFLTYFNYEAQQDKSGLPNDRFSAERPEGSISTLTIQRTEQRDSAMYRCASSLGSGNQQFFGPGTRLTVL.

This clone has just a few counts. The J gene is TRBJ2-3, the V gene TRBV5-4; D could derive from TRBD1 or TRBD2 (5 bases each). CDR1 and CDR2 (germline): SGHNT, YYREEE (reference sequence). The V end was cut by 4 bases, the J end by 4 bases, with 10 bases between. The CDR3 has 13 residues. The CDR3 nucleotides are TGTGCCAGCAGCAGGGGACCGTCAGATACGCAGTATTTT. This encodes CASSRGPSDTQYF.

The chain employs TRBV28 and TRBJ1-1, with 7 bases fitting TRBD1. V gave up 3 bases and J gave up 7 bases; unmatched junction bases: 5. CDR3 length: 13 amino acids. Germline-derived CDR1 and CDR2 are MDHEN and SYDVKM. The CDR3 region is CASSLGGTDEAFF. CDR3 DNA: TGTGCCAGCAGTTTGGGGGGGACAGATGAAGCTTTCTTT. The entire variable domain, with the rest obtained from reference TRBV28 and TRBJ1-1, is as follows: DVKVTQSSRYLVKRTGEKVFLECVQDMDHENMFWYRQDPGLGLRLIYFSYDVKMKEKGDIPEGYSVSREKKERFSLILESASTNQTSMYLCASSLGGTDEAFFGQGTRLTVV.

The V gene is TRBV4-1, the J gene TRBJ2-7; 7 bases are shared with TRBD1. Germline V gene data show CDR1 as MGHRA and CDR2 as YSYEKL. The CDR3 spans 14 residues. The ends lost 4 bases at V and 3 bases at J; junction bases unmatched: 6. The CDR3 region is CASSRPGQFYEQYF. CDR3 nucleotide sequence: TGCGCCAGCAGCCGACCGGGACAGTTCTACGAGCAGTACTTC.

This rearrangement joins TRBV18 to TRBJ2-7; 11 bases fit TRBD1. Germline V gives CDR1 KGHSH, CDR2 LQKENI. The V and J ends lost 3 bases and 1 base, in that order; junction bases with no gene match: 5. The CDR3 has 16 residues. Written as DNA, the CDR3 is TGTGCCAGCTCACCGCAGGGACAGGGGGTATCCTACGAGCAGTACTTC. As protein: CASSPQGQGVSYEQYF.